This T cell receptor beta chain was captured in a study of blood T cell repertoires in COVID-19. Germline assignment: CDR1 SGHTA and CDR2 FQGNSA. CDR3 length: 16 amino acids. V was pared by 5 bases and J by 1 base, with 8 bases of the junction left unmatched. Repertoires were generated with immunoSEQ multiplex PCR, while TCRdb's copy carries only in-frame clones and drops some. The sample carries some 170,000 clones, 87% recorded once. Sequences were obtained from PBMCs or T cells enriched from blood (not recorded which). The clonotype originates from a human donor with acute COVID-19. The donor label of this sample is uncertain. This chain links TRBV7-2 with TRBJ2-3; 8 nucleotides align to TRBD2. CDR3 nucleotide sequence: TGTGCCAGCAGCCCGGGGGGAGCGGGGGGCACAGATACGCAGTATTTT. It yields the protein CASSPGGAGGTDTQYF.